The clone carrying this T cell receptor beta chain showed up many times. Its antigen is not known. Trimming left V 7 bases short and J 6 bases short, with 13 bases between. The CDR3 is 12 residues long. The germline V gene encodes CDR1 MNHEY and CDR2 SVGEGT. This sample stems from a study of blood T cells in healthy people across ages. The second PCR ran roughly 6 to 11 cycles with a sample-barcoded 5' primer and J-beta primers. TCRdb fed the 5' RACE reads into MiXCR, producing one record per CDR3 protein. The sample includes 700,000 to 800,000 distinct CDR3 sequences, roughly 47% seen only once; the top ten take 20% to 25%. Every donor provided around 10 milliliters of peripheral blood. In each sample, at least 6.5 million PBMCs were isolated. A minimum of 6 micrograms of total RNA was extracted per sample. General observations from the study: Per million T cells, the diversity of TCR beta decreased roughly linearly as age advanced.

This TCR was recovered from a woman aged 55-70 years in good health. V and J are TRBV6-2 or TRBV6-3 and TRBJ2-7; D is undetermined. The material sequenced was blood. The CDR3 DNA reads as TGTGCCAGCACCCAAGGGATCCGCGAGCAGTACTTC. Its protein is CASTQGIREQYF.